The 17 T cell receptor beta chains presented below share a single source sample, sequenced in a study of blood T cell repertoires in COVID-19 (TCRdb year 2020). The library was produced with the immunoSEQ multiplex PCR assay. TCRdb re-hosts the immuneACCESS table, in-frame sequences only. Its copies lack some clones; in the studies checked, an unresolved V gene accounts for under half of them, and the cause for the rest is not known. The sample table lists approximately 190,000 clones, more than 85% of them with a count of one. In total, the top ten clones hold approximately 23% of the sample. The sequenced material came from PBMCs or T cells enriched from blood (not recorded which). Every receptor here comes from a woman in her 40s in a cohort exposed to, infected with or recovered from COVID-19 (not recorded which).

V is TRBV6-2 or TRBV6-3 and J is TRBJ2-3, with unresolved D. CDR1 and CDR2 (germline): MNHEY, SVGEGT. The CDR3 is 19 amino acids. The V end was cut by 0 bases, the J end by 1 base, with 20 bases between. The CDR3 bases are TGTGCCAGCAGTTACTCTTGGAGAATGAAGGCAATTGGCACAGATACGCAGTATTTT. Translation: CASSYSWRMKAIGTDTQYF.

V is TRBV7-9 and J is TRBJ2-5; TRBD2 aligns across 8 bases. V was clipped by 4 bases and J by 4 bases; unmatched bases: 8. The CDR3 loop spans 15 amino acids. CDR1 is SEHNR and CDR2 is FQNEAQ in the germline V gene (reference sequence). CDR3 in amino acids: CASSSPAGAGETQYF. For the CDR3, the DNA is TGTGCCAGCAGCTCACCAGCGGGAGCGGGAGAGACCCAGTACTTC.

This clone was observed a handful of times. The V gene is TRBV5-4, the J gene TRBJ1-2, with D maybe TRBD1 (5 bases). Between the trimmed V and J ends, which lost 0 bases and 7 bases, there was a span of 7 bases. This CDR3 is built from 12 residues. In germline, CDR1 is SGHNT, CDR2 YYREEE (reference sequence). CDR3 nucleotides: TGTGCCAGCAGCTTGGAGGGGCTTGGCTACACCTTC. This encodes CASSLEGLGYTF.

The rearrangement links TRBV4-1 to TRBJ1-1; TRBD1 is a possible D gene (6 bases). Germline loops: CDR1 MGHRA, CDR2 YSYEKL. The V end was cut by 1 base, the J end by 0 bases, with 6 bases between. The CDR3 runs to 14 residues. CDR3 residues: CASSQGQVNTEAFF. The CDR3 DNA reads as TGCGCCAGCAGCCAAGGACAGGTGAACACTGAAGCTTTCTTT.

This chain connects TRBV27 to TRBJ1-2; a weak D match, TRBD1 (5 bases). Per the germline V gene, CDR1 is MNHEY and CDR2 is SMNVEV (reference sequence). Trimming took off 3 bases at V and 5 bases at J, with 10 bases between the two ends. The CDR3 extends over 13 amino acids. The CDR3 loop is CASSFPGGYGYTF. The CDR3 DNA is TGTGCCAGCAGTTTCCCCGGGGGGTATGGCTACACCTTC.

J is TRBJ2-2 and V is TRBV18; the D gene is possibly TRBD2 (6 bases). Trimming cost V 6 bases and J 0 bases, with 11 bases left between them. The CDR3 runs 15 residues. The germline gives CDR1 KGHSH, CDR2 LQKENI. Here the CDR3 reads CASSGDFSNTGELFF. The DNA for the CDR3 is TGTGCCAGCTCGGGGGACTTCTCGAACACCGGGGAGCTGTTTTTT.

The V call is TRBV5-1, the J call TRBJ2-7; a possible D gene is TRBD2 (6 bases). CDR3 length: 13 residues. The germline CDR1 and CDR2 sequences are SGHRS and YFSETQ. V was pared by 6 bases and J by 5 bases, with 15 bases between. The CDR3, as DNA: TGCGCCAGCAACGGGGGAGAGGCGGACGAGCAGTACTTC. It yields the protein CASNGGEADEQYF.

CDR3 DNA: TGCGCCAGCAGCAATCCGTCCAGGGGCCTCAACTATGGCTACACCTTC. Translation gives CASSNPSRGLNYGYTF. V usage is TRBV4-1 and J usage is TRBJ1-2, with D possibly being TRBD1 (6 bases). This CDR3 is built from 16 residues. Germline CDR1 reads MGHRA; CDR2 reads YSYEKL. The ends were cut back, 5 bases at V and 2 bases at J, with 18 bases in the middle.

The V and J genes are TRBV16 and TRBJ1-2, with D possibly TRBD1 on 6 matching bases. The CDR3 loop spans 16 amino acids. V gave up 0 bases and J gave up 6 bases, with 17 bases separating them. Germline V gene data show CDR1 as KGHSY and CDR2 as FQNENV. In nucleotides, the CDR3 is TGTGCCAGCAGCCAATCAAAGATAGGGGGTTCTGATGGCTACACCTTC. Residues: CASSQSKIGGSDGYTF.

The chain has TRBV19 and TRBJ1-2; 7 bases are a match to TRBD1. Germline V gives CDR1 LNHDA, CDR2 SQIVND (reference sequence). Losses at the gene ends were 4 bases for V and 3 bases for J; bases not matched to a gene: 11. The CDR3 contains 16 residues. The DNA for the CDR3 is TGTGCCAGTAGTAGCAGACAGGGCAGTTGGGACTATGGCTACACCTTC. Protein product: CASSSRQGSWDYGYTF.

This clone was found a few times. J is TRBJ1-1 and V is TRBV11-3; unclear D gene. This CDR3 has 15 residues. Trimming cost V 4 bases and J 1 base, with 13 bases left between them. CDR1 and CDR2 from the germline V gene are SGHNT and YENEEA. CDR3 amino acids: CASSSLLRPNTEAFF. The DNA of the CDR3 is TGTGCCAGCAGCTCATTACTTCGTCCGAACACTGAAGCTTTCTTT.

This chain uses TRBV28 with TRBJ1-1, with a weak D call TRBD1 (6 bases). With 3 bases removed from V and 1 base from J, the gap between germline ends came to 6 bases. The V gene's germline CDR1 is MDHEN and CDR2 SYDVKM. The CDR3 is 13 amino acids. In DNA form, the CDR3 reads TGTGCCAGCAGTTTGACAGGGAACACTGAAGCTTTCTTT. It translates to CASSLTGNTEAFF.

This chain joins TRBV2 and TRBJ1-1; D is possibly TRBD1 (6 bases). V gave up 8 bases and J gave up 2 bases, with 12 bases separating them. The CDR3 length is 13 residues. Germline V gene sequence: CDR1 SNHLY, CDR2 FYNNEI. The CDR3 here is CASPGQFNTEAFF. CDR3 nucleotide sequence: TGTGCCAGCCCCGGACAGTTTAACACTGAAGCTTTCTTT.

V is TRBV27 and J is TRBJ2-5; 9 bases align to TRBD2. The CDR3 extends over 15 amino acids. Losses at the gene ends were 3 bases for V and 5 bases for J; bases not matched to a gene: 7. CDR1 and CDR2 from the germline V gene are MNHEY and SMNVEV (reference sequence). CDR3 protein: CASSFGGRAGETQYF. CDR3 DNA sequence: TGTGCCAGCAGTTTCGGCGGGAGGGCCGGTGAGACCCAGTACTTC.

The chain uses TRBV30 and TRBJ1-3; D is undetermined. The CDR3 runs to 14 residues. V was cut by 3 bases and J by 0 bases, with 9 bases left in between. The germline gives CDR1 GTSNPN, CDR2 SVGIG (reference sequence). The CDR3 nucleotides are TGTGCCTGGAGGGGCGGGAGCTCTGGAAACACCATATATTTT. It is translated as CAWRGGSSGNTIYF.

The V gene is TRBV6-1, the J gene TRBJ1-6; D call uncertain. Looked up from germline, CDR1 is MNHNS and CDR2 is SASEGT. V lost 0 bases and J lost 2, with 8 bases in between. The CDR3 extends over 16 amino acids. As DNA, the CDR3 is TGTGCCAGCAGTGAAGCTGTGGCAGCCTATAATTCACCCCTCCACTTT. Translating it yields CASSEAVAAYNSPLHF.

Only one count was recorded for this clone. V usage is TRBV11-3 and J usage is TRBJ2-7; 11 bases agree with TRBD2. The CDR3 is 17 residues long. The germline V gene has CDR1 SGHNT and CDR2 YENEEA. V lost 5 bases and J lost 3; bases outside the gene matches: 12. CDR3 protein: CASSTRTSGPANYEQYF. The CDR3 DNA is TGTGCCAGCAGCACTCGGACTAGCGGGCCCGCTAACTACGAGCAGTACTTC.